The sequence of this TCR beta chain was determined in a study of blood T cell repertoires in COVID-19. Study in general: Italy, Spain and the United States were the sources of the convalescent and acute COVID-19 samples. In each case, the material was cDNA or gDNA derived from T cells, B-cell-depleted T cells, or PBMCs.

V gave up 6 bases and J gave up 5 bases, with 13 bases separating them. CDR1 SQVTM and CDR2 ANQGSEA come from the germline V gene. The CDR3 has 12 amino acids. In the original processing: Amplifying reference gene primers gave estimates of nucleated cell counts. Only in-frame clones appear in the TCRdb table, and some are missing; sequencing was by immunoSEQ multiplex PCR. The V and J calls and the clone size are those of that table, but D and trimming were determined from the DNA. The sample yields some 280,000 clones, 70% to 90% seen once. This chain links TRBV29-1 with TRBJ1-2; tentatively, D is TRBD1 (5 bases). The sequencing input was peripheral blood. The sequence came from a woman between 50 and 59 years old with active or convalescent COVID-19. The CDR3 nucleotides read TGCAGCGTCGGCGGGGGAGGGTATGGCTACACCTTC. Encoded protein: CSVGGGGYGYTF.